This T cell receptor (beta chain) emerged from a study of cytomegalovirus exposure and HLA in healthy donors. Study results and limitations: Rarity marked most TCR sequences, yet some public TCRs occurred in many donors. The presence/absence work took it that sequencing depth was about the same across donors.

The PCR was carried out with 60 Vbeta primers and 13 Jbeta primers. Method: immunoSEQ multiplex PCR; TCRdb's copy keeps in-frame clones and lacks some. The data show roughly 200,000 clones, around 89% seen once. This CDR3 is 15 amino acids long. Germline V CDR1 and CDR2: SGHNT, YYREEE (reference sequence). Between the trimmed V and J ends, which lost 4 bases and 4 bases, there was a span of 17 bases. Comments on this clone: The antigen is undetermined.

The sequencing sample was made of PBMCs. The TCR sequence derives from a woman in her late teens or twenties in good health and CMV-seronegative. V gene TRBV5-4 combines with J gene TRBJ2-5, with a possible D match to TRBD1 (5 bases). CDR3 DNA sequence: TGTGCCAGCAGCCCCGATACGAAGGGGCTAGAGACCCAGTACTTC. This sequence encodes CASSPDTKGLETQYF.